A selection of T cell receptor beta chains follows, all from one sample in a study of T cells in Graves' hyperthyroidism and ophthalmopathy. Via MiXCR, TCRdb re-called the multiplex PCR reads, giving one row per CDR3 protein. Of around 620,000 distinct CDR3 sequences listed, 14% were seen once; the top ten hold less than 9%. Sequencing was performed on blood. These receptors all stem from a woman under 30 with Graves' ophthalmopathy. Each CDR3 is given with its conserved first and last residue. D genes are given only for firm matches. Rows give clone size only sometimes, using once, few, many, or a class for an expanded clone.

few	TRBV28	TRBJ1-6	TRBD1	CASRDRYNSPLHF	TGTGCGTCGAGGGACAGGTATAATTCACCCCTCCACTTT
many	TRBV11-3	TRBJ1-1	TRBD1	CASSTPTGAVSEAFF	TGTGCCAGCAGCACCCCGACAGGGGCGGTCTCTGAAGCTTTCTTT
few	TRBV4-1	TRBJ2-1	TRBD2	CASSQLTGGRNEQFF	TGCGCCAGCAGCCAACTAACGGGAGGGCGGAATGAGCAGTTCTTC
many	TRBV20-1	TRBJ2-5	TRBD1	CSALRQPGQGVPYF	TGCAGTGCTTTGCGTCAACCGGGACAGGGGGTTCCTTACTTC
many	TRBV27	TRBJ2-3	-	CASSSVPDTQYF	TGTGCCAGCAGTTCTGTACCCGATACGCAGTATTTT
many	TRBV30	TRBJ1-1	-	CAWSLQGDTEAFF	TGTGCCTGGAGTCTGCAAGGGGACACTGAAGCTTTCTTT
few	TRBV19	TRBJ1-1	TRBD1	CASRVGAVQGAGTEAFF	TGTGCCAGTAGGGTTGGAGCCGTACAGGGGGCGGGGACTGAAGCTTTCTTT
-	TRBV3-1	TRBJ1-2	TRBD1	CASSIRQGQANYGYTF	TGTGCCAGCAGCATCCGACAGGGTCAAGCTAACTATGGCTACACCTTC
many	TRBV12-3/TRBV12-4	TRBJ2-1	-	CASTIGGSYNEQFF	TGTGCCAGCACCATAGGGGGAAGCTACAATGAGCAGTTCTTC
many	TRBV7-9	TRBJ1-2	-	CASSLVLDGYTF	TGTGCCAGCAGCTTAGTCTTAGATGGCTACACCTTC
many	TRBV9	TRBJ2-5	TRBD1	CASSVARQGQETQYF	TGTGCCAGCAGCGTAGCTAGACAGGGCCAAGAGACCCAGTACTTC
many	TRBV3-1	TRBJ1-2	-	CASSQGVGAHGYTF	TGTGCCAGCAGCCAAGGAGTGGGGGCTCATGGCTACACCTTC
many	TRBV7-9	TRBJ1-1	-	CASSSTRGGNTEAFF	TGTGCCAGCAGCAGCACAAGGGGGGGGAACACTGAAGCTTTCTTT
many	TRBV11-2	TRBJ1-5	-	CASSLGEANQPQHF	TGTGCCAGCAGCTTAGGGGAGGCCAATCAGCCCCAGCATTTT
many	TRBV27	TRBJ2-3	TRBD1	CASSLVGTGGVTDTQYF	TGTGCCAGCAGCCTCGTAGGGACAGGGGGCGTGACAGATACGCAGTATTTT
many	TRBV7-9	TRBJ2-5	-	CASSLAEGGQETQYF	TGTGCCAGCAGCTTAGCAGAAGGTGGACAAGAGACCCAGTACTTC
many	TRBV11-2	TRBJ1-1	-	CASSSRPDNTEAFF	TGTGCCAGCAGCTCAAGACCGGACAATACTGAAGCTTTCTTT
-	TRBV4-3	TRBJ2-5	TRBD2	CASSQASGRARETQYF	TGCGCCAGCAGCCAAGCCAGCGGGAGGGCCCGGGAGACCCAGTACTTC
-	TRBV19	TRBJ1-2	-	CASRDSRPPLYGYTF	TGTGCCAGTAGGGACAGCAGGCCCCCCCTCTATGGCTACACCTTC
few	TRBV4-3	TRBJ2-5	TRBD2	CASSQERDSGRVWSEETQYF	TGCGCCAGCAGCCAAGAACGAGATAGCGGGAGAGTTTGGTCAGAAGAGACCCAGTACTTC
-	TRBV6-1	TRBJ2-7	-	CASMTIQGYEQYF	TGTGCCAGCATGACCATTCAGGGTTACGAGCAGTACTTC
few	TRBV7-8	TRBJ1-2	TRBD1	CASSTLQGGNGYTF	TGTGCCAGCAGCACCTTACAGGGGGGTAATGGCTACACCTTC
many	TRBV10-3	TRBJ2-5	-	CAISESQGSEETQYF	TGTGCCATCAGTGAATCGCAGGGATCGGAAGAGACCCAGTACTTC
few	TRBV20-1	TRBJ1-3	-	CSASSTGTFSGNTTYF	TGCAGTGCTAGCTCGACCGGGACCTTCTCTGGAAACACCACATATTTT
many	TRBV7-2	TRBJ1-4	-	CASSFRSRRDGGEKLFF	TGTGCCAGCAGCTTTAGGTCTCGGAGGGATGGAGGTGAAAAACTGTTTTTT
many	TRBV4-1	TRBJ2-3	TRBD2	CASSREGESSTDTQYF	TGCGCCAGCAGCCGGGAGGGAGAGTCCAGCACAGATACGCAGTATTTT
few	TRBV29-1	TRBJ2-1	-	CSVEDFRIDYNEQFF	TGCAGCGTTGAAGATTTCCGCATAGACTACAATGAGCAGTTCTTC
many	TRBV5-5	TRBJ2-1	-	CASSLGGIYNEQFF	TGTGCCAGCAGCTTGGGTGGCATCTACAATGAGCAGTTCTTC
many	TRBV20-1	TRBJ2-5	TRBD1	CSAEAGQGARETQYF	TGCAGTGCTGAAGCGGGACAGGGGGCGCGAGAGACCCAGTACTTC
many	TRBV20-1	TRBJ1-1	TRBD1	CSASQDRGMNTEAFF	TGCAGTGCTTCCCAGGACAGGGGGATGAACACTGAAGCTTTCTTT
once	TRBV7-9	TRBJ2-1	TRBD2	CASSSLTSGATYNEQFF	TGTGCCAGCAGCTCTCTGACTAGCGGGGCTACCTACAATGAGCAGTTCTTC
many	TRBV18	TRBJ2-5	-	CASSPPPPQTQYF	TGTGCCAGCTCACCACCACCCCCCCAGACCCAGTACTTC
-	TRBV2	TRBJ2-1	TRBD2	CASGVGLAPYNEQFF	TGTGCCAGCGGGGTCGGACTAGCGCCCTACAATGAGCAGTTCTTC
few	TRBV9	TRBJ1-2	-	CASSGLPLGYTF	TGTGCCAGTAGCGGACTCCCGTTGGGCTACACCTTC
many	TRBV6-5	TRBJ2-3	TRBD1	CASSYGTEADTQYF	TGTGCCAGCAGTTACGGGACAGAGGCAGATACGCAGTATTTT
many	TRBV12-3/TRBV12-4	TRBJ2-3	-	CAAGAPTDTQYF	TGTGCCGCCGGCGCTCCCACAGATACGCAGTATTTT
-	TRBV5-1	TRBJ1-6	-	CASSLAPRTDNSPLHF	TGCGCCAGCAGCTTGGCTCCGAGGACAGATAATTCACCCCTCCACTTT
-	TRBV4-3	TRBJ2-6	TRBD1	CASSQVGRGHSGANVLTF	TGCGCCAGCAGCCAAGTGGGCAGGGGGCACAGTGGGGCCAACGTCCTGACTTTC
many	TRBV14	TRBJ2-1	TRBD2	CASSPSRGGRSYEQFF	TGTGCCAGCAGCCCCTCTCGGGGGGGTAGGTCGTATGAGCAGTTCTTC
-	TRBV2	TRBJ2-3	TRBD2	CASRGGLAGIASTDTQYF	TGTGCCAGCAGGGGGGGACTAGCGGGAATTGCTAGCACAGATACGCAGTATTTT
many	TRBV12-3/TRBV12-4	TRBJ2-1	-	CASNASPRGQFF	TGTGCCAGCAACGCTAGCCCTCGGGGGCAGTTCTTC